These 16 T cell receptor beta chains were all obtained from the same sample, sequenced in a study of cytomegalovirus exposure and HLA in healthy donors. The PCR was carried out with 60 Vbeta primers and 13 Jbeta primers. Sequencing used immunoSEQ multiplex PCR; TCRdb keeps in-frame clones, though not all of them. The profile shows roughly 130,000 clones, roughly 77% of them singletons. The sequenced sample was PBMCs. The receptor source for this set is a female donor in good health and CMV-seronegative.

This clone has more than one count but fewer than ten. The chain combines TRBV6-1 with TRBJ1-1; D not resolved. This CDR3 is 11 amino acids long. CDR1 is MNHNS and CDR2 is SASEGT in the germline V gene. V was cut by 8 bases and J by 3 bases, with 7 bases left in between. The CDR3 DNA sequence: TGTGCCAGCTCCCTATACACTGAAGCTTTCTTT. It translates to CASSLYTEAFF.

This clone was counted a single time. The rearrangement uses TRBV7-2 and TRBJ1-2; TRBD1 aligns across 9 bases. This CDR3 has 16 amino acids. With 1 base clipped from V and 4 bases from J, the junction kept 7 bases outside the gene matches. Germline CDR1 SGHTA, CDR2 FQGNSA. The CDR3 sequence is CASSLGGTGKGYGYTF. DNA for the CDR3: TGTGCCAGCAGCTTAGGAGGGACAGGGAAGGGCTATGGCTACACCTTC.

The rearrangement uses TRBV29-1 and TRBJ1-5; TRBD1 might be the D (5 bases). CDR3 length: 12 residues. V shed 6 bases and J shed 3 bases, with 9 bases lying between them. Germline V gives CDR1 SQVTM, CDR2 ANQGSEA. CDR3 bases: TGCAGCGTGGTAGGGGCCAATCAGCCCCAGCATTTT. Translating it yields CSVVGANQPQHF.

V and J are TRBV15 and TRBJ1-3; D gene ambiguous. Germline assignment: CDR1 LNHNV and CDR2 YYDKDF (reference sequence). The CDR3 is 15 residues long. The V and J ends lost 1 base and 1 base respectively, with 8 bases between them. The CDR3, as DNA: TGTGCCACCAGCAGAGTTGCAGTATCTGGAAACACCATATATTTT. Amino acids: CATSRVAVSGNTIYF. Together with reference TRBV15 and TRBJ1-3, the CDR3 gives the full variable domain: DAMVIQNPRYQVTQFGKPVTLSCSQTLNHNVMYWYQQKSSQAPKLLFHYYDKDFNNEADTPDNFQSRRPNTSFCFLDIRSPGLGDTAMYLCATSRVAVSGNTIYFGEGSWLTVV.

The chain is built from TRBV9 and TRBJ2-3, with 9 bases aligning to TRBD2. The CDR3 length is 15 residues. Germline V gene data show CDR1 as SGDLS and CDR2 as YYNGEE. The trim removed 3 bases at V and 4 bases at J, leaving 6 bases unmatched. CDR3 amino acids: CASSALAGVADTQYF. As DNA, the CDR3 is TGTGCCAGCAGCGCTTTAGCGGGAGTCGCAGATACGCAGTATTTT. Looking up the rest from reference TRBV9 and TRBJ2-3 gives the full variable domain: DSGVTQTPKHLITATGQRVTLRCSPRSGDLSVYWYQQSLDQGLQFLIQYYNGEERAKGNILERFSAQQFPDLHSELNLSSLELGDSALYFCASSALAGVADTQYFGPGTRLTVL.

This chain connects TRBV7-2 to TRBJ2-3; 11 bases map to TRBD2. Trimming cost V 4 bases and J 3 bases; bases outside gene matches: 6. This CDR3 is 16 amino acids long. CDR1 is SGHTA and CDR2 is FQGNSA in the germline V gene. In nucleotides, the CDR3 is TGTGCCAGCAGCTGGTTTAGCGGGAGGGTGACAGATACGCAGTATTTT. Translation: CASSWFSGRVTDTQYF.

In nucleotides, the CDR3 is TGTGCCAGCAGCTCAGGGGTCCACGAGCAGTACTTC. Translating it yields CASSSGVHEQYF. The chain links TRBV28 to TRBJ2-7; tentative D call: TRBD1 (6 bases). The CDR3 loop spans 12 amino acids. Trimming removed 6 bases at V and 5 bases at J, with 11 bases between. Germline lookup yields CDR1 MDHEN and CDR2 SYDVKM.

The J gene is TRBJ2-5, the V gene TRBV5-1; D unclear. This CDR3 has 16 amino acids. Germline lookup yields CDR1 SGHRS and CDR2 YFSETQ. The ends were cut back, 4 bases at V and 1 base at J, with 17 bases in the middle. The CDR3: CASSTNPGFSQETQYF. DNA for the CDR3: TGCGCCAGCAGCACTAACCCCGGGTTCTCCCAAGAGACCCAGTACTTC.

The rearrangement links TRBV4-3 to TRBJ2-1; 7 nucleotides agree with TRBD1. The V gene end was trimmed by 0 bases and the J gene end by 8 bases; junction bases not matched to a gene: 7. The CDR3 is 15 residues long. Germline V gene sequence: CDR1 LGHNA, CDR2 YSLEER. The CDR3 coding sequence is TGCGCCAGCAGCCAAGAGACAGGGCGATTTTATGAGCAGTTCTTC. Protein product: CASSQETGRFYEQFF.

For this clone: One junction end does not reproduce the germline sequence, and a read error may be involved. This rearrangement joins TRBV7-7 to TRBJ2-1; D is undetermined. The CDR3 has 14 residues. CDR1 SSHAT and CDR2 FNYEAQ come from the germline V gene (reference sequence). The CDR3 coding sequence is TGTGCTAGCAGCCCTGGAGAATCCTCCAATGAGCAGTTCTTC. As protein: CASSPGESSNEQFF.

J is TRBJ1-1 and V is TRBV5-1, with a tentative D call TRBD1 (5 bases). Germline values: CDR1 SGHRS, CDR2 YFSETQ. The CDR3 loop spans 16 amino acids. V lost 0 bases and J lost 4, with 16 bases in between. The CDR3 coding sequence is TGCGCCAGCAGCTTGGACACTGGTCGGGGGACCACTGAAGCTTTCTTT. It codes for CASSLDTGRGTTEAFF.

The chain links TRBV6-5 to TRBJ2-7; no clear D gene. Germline V lookup: CDR1 MNHEY, CDR2 SVGAGI. Trimming cost V 2 bases and J 5 bases, with 4 bases left between them. This CDR3 is 11 amino acids long. The CDR3 region is CASSYLHEQYF. The CDR3 DNA follows: TGTGCCAGCAGTTACCTCCACGAGCAGTACTTC.

This sequence joins TRBV12-5 and TRBJ1-3, with TRBD1 matching 8 bases. Per germline, CDR1 LGHNT and CDR2 FRNRAP. The CDR3 runs 17 residues. V lost 0 bases and J lost 4; bases outside the gene matches: 8. The CDR3 spells CASGLVSWTGTGNTIYF. CDR3 DNA sequence: TGTGCTAGTGGTTTGGTATCTTGGACAGGGACGGGAAACACCATATATTTT.

The rearrangement joins TRBV27 to TRBJ2-1, with TRBD2 matching 10 bases. Germline lookup yields CDR1 MNHEY and CDR2 SMNVEV (reference sequence). Germline trimming cut 7 bases from V and 7 bases from J; bases unmatched to any gene: 10. The CDR3 has 15 residues. Written as DNA, the CDR3 is TGTGCCAGCAATCCAGCGGGAGGGTTTTGGAATGAGCAGTTCTTC. This translates into CASNPAGGFWNEQFF.

V is TRBV5-4 and J is TRBJ2-1; D ambiguous. This CDR3 contains 15 residues. Trimming left V 5 bases short and J 0 bases short, with 12 bases between. The germline V gene encodes CDR1 SGHNT and CDR2 YYREEE (reference sequence). The CDR3 bases are TGTGCCAGCAGTTCCAAGCAGCGCTCCTACAATGAGCAGTTCTTC. It specifies CASSSKQRSYNEQFF.

The chain is built from TRBV7-2 and TRBJ2-2; 8 bases are a match to TRBD2. In germline, CDR1 is SGHTA, CDR2 FQGNSA. V was clipped by 2 bases and J by 3 bases; unmatched bases: 5. The CDR3 spans 16 residues. The CDR3 DNA sequence: TGTGCCAGCAGCTTAAGGATTAGCGGGGACACCGGGGAGCTGTTTTTT. It translates to CASSLRISGDTGELFF. The complete variable domain, with remaining parts taken from reference TRBV7-2 and TRBJ2-2, reads GAGVSQSPSNKVTEKGKDVELRCDPISGHTALYWYRQSLGQGLEFLIYFQGNSAPDKSGLPSDRFSAERTGGSVSTLTIQRTQQEDSAVYLCASSLRISGDTGELFFGEGSRLTVL.